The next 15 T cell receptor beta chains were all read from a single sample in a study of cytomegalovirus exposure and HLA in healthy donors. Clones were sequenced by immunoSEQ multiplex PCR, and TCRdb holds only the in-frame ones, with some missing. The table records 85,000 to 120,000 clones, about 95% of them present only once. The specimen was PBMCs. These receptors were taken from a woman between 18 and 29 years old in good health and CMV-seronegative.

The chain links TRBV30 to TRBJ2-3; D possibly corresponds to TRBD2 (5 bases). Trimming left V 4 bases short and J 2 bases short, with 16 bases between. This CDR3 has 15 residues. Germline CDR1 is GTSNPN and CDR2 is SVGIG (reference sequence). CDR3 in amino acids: CAWIPSRRDTDTQYF. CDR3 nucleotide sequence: TGTGCCTGGATTCCCTCCCGACGGGACACAGATACGCAGTATTTT.

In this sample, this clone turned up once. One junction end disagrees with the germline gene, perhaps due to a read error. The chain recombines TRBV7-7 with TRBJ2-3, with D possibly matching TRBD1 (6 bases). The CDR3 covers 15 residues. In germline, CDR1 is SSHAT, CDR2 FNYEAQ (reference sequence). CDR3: CASSPNPAGADTQYF. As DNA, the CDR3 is TGTGCTAGCAGCCCTAACCCTGCAGGGGCAGATACGCAGTATTTT.

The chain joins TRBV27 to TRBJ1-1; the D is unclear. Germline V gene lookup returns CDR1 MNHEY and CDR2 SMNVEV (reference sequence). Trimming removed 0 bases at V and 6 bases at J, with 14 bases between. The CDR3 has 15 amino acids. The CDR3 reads CASSLSVGGSAEAFF. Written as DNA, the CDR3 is TGTGCCAGCAGTTTATCAGTTGGAGGGAGCGCTGAAGCTTTCTTT.

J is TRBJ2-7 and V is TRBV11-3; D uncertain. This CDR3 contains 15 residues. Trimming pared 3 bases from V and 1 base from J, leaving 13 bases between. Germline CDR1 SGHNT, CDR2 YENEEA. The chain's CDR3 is CASSLYSTTSYEQYF. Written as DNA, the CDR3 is TGTGCCAGCAGCTTGTACAGCACGACGTCCTACGAGCAGTACTTC.

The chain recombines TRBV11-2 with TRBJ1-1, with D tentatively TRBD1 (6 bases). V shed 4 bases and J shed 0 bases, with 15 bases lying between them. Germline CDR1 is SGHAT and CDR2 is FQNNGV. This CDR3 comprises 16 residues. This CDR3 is CASSSGQPPMNTEAFF. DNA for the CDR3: TGTGCCAGCAGCTCCGGACAGCCACCTATGAACACTGAAGCTTTCTTT.

The CDR3 sequence: CSVEAGPSGGTMYSYNEQFF. As DNA, the CDR3 is TGCAGCGTTGAAGCTGGGCCTAGCGGGGGGACAATGTACTCCTACAATGAGCAGTTCTTC. The chain links TRBV29-1 to TRBJ2-1; 11 bases align to TRBD2. V was pared by 1 base and J by 0 bases, with 14 bases of the junction left unmatched. CDR3 size: 20 residues. The germline V gene has CDR1 SQVTM and CDR2 ANQGSEA.

CDR3 loop: CATSRVYGAPSYEQYF. DNA for the CDR3: TGTGCCACCAGCAGAGTGTACGGAGCGCCCTCCTACGAGCAGTACTTC. The rearrangement joins TRBV15 to TRBJ2-7; D is undetermined. CDR3 length equals 16 residues. CDR1 LNHNV and CDR2 YYDKDF come from the germline V gene (reference sequence). The ends were cut back, 1 base at V and 0 bases at J, with 13 bases in the middle.

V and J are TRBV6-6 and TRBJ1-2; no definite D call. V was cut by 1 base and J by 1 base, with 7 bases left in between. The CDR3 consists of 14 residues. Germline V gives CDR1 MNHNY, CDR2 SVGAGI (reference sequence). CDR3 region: CASSYLEVNYGYTF. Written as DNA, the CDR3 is TGTGCCAGCAGTTACTTGGAGGTTAACTATGGCTACACCTTC.

The chain's CDR3 is CASRPGLAVRETQYF. CDR3 nucleotide sequence: TGTGCCAGTAGGCCAGGACTAGCGGTTAGAGAGACCCAGTACTTC. The rearrangement links TRBV19 to TRBJ2-5, with 10 bases aligning to TRBD2. Germline trimming cut 6 bases from V and 4 bases from J; bases unmatched to any gene: 8. Per the germline V gene, CDR1 is LNHDA and CDR2 is SQIVND (reference sequence). This CDR3 spans 15 amino acids. Looking up the rest from reference TRBV19 and TRBJ2-5 gives the full variable domain: DGGITQSPKYLFRKEGQNVTLSCEQNLNHDAMYWYRQDPGQGLRLIYYSQIVNDFQKGDIAEGYSVSREKKESFPLTVTSAQKNPTAFYLCASRPGLAVRETQYFGPGTRLLVL.

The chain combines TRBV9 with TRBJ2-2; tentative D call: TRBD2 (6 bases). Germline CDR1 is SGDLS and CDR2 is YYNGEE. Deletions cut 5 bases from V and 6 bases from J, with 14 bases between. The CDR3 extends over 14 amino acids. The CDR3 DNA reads TGTGCCAGCAGACCCCAGTGGGGGGCCGGGGAGCTGTTTTTT. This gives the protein CASRPQWGAGELFF.

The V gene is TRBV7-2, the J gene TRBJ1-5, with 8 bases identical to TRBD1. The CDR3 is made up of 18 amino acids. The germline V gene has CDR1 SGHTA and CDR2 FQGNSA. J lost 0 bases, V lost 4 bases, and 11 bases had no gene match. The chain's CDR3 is CASSSTGVLTHSNQPQHF. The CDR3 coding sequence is TGTGCCAGCAGCTCGACAGGGGTCCTGACGCATAGCAATCAGCCCCAGCATTTT.

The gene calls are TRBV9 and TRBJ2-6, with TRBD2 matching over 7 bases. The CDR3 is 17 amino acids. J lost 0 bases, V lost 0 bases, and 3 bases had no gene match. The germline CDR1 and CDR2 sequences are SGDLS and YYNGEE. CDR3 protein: CASSVARLASGANVLTF. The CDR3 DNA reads TGTGCCAGCAGCGTAGCGAGACTAGCCTCTGGGGCCAACGTCCTGACTTTC.

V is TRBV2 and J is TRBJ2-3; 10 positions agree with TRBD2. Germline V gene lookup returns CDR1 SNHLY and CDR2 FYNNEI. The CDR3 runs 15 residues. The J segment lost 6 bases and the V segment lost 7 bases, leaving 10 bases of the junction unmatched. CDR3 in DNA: TGTGCCAGCATTCCAGCGGGAGGGCCTGGGGATACGCAGTATTTT. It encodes CASIPAGGPGDTQYF.

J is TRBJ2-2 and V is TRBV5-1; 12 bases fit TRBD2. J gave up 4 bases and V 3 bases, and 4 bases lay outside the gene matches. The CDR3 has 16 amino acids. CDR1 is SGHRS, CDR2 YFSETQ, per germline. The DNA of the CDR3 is TGCGCCAGCAGCTCTCTAGCGGGAGGGTCCACCGGGGAGCTGTTTTTT. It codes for CASSSLAGGSTGELFF.

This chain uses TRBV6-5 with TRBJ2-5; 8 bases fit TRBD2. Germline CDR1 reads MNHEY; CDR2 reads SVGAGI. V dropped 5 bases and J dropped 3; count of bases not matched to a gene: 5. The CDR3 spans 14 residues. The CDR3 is CASSRGGLEETQYF. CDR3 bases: TGTGCCAGCAGTCGGGGGGGGCTGGAAGAGACCCAGTACTTC.